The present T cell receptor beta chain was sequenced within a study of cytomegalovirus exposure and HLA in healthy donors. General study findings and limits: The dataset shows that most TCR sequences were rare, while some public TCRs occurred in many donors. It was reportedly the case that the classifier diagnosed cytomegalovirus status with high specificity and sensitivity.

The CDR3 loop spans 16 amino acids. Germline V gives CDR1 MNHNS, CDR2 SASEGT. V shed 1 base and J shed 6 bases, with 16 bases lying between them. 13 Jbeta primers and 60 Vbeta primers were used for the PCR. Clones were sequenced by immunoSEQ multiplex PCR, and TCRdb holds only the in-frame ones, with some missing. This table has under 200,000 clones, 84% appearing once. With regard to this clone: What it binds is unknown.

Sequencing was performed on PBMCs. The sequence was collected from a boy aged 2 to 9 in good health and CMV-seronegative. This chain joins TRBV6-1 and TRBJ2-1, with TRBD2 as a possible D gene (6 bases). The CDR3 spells CASSEVNAGPGNEQFF. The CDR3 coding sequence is TGTGCCAGCAGTGAAGTAAACGCGGGACCTGGCAATGAGCAGTTCTTC.